These T cell receptor beta chains were read from a single sample in a study of response to subunit inactivated influenza vaccine. TCRdb analysed the RT-PCR reads with MiXCR anew, one entry per CDR3 protein. The table lists under 800,000 distinct CDR3 sequences, approximately 15% of them singletons. The starting material was PBMCs from blood, obtained approximately 15 days before vaccination. The receptors were sampled from a man aged 50 or older who received an inactivated influenza vaccine. CDR3s include the opening cysteine and the closing phenylalanine or tryptophan. The order of the fields is V gene, J gene, D gene, clone size, CDR3 DNA, CDR3 protein. D genes are given only for firm matches. Expanded clones get a size class; other rows say once, few or many, or leave the size out.

TRBV7-3	TRBJ2-1	TRBD1	few	TGTGCCAGCAGCCTACAGGGGGCTGGGGACAATGAGCAGTTCTTC	CASSLQGAGDNEQFF
TRBV28	TRBJ2-4	NA	NA	TGTGCCAGCAGACCCACGGGTGCCAAAAACATTCAGTACTTC	CASRPTGAKNIQYF
TRBV12-3/TRBV12-4	TRBJ1-2	NA	NA	TGTGCCAGCAGTTTGGGGGTGGTGGGCTACACCTTC	CASSLGVVGYTF
TRBV4-3	TRBJ1-1	NA	few	TGCGCCAGCAGCGCCTTCCCAGGGGCTGAAGCTTTCTTT	CASSAFPGAEAFF
TRBV10-3	TRBJ2-2	NA	few	TGTGCCATCAGTGACGGGGCCGTGAACACCGGGGAGCTGTTTTTT	CAISDGAVNTGELFF
TRBV15	TRBJ2-1	NA	few	TGTGCCACCAGCAGAGATCTGGGCCTAGCGCCGAATGAGCAGTTCTTC	CATSRDLGLAPNEQFF
TRBV7-2	TRBJ1-5	NA	few	TGTGCCAGCAGCACACACTCAGGGGCCAGGGCTAATCAGCCCCAGCATTTT	CASSTHSGARANQPQHF
TRBV28	TRBJ2-4	NA	few	TGTGCCACCTCCGCCAATCGTCACATTCAGTACTTC	CATSANRHIQYF
TRBV28	TRBJ2-1	TRBD2	NA	TGTTCCAGCAGTATATTAGCGGGAGAGCAGTTCTTC	CSSSILAGEQFF
TRBV28	TRBJ2-1	NA	many	TGTGCCAGCAGTTTAACCCCCGCAACCTATTCCTCCTACAATGAGCAGTTCTTC	CASSLTPATYSSYNEQFF
TRBV7-9	TRBJ2-2	NA	many	TGTGCCAGCAGCTTAGCGGGGGTGAACACCGGGGAGCTGTTTTTT	CASSLAGVNTGELFF
TRBV28	TRBJ2-7	NA	NA	TGTGCCAGCATCAGTCCCTACGAGCAGTACTTC	CASISPYEQYF
TRBV10-3	TRBJ2-7	NA	NA	TGTGCCATCAGTGAGTTAGGTGGCAACGAGCAGTACTTC	CAISELGGNEQYF
TRBV4-2	TRBJ2-3	TRBD2	few	TGTGCCAGCAGCCAAGATTTCCTAGCGGGGGGGCACACGCAGTATTTT	CASSQDFLAGGHTQYF
TRBV6-2/TRBV6-3	TRBJ2-7	NA	NA	TGTGCCAGCAATAGAAGGACTGGACCTGGGGAGCAGTACTTC	CASNRRTGPGEQYF
TRBV2	TRBJ2-7	NA	few	TGTGCCAGCACCCTGGAGAAGAGGACCTTCTACGAGCAGTACTTC	CASTLEKRTFYEQYF
TRBV6-1	TRBJ1-1	TRBD1	few	TGTGCCGGCGGCAGGGGGAAGGGGCCTGAAGCTTTCTTT	CAGGRGKGPEAFF
TRBV6-5	TRBJ2-7	NA	NA	TGTGCCAGCAGTTCCACGAGGGACGCTACCCAGTACGAGCAGTACTTC	CASSSTRDATQYEQYF
TRBV14	TRBJ2-3	NA	NA	TGTGCCAGCAGCCGGGAGAGCGGGTGGGCAACAGATACGCAGTATTTT	CASSRESGWATDTQYF
TRBV2	TRBJ2-1	TRBD1	NA	TGTGCCAGCAATGGACAGGGACGCCTAATCAATGTGCAGTTCTTC	CASNGQGRLINVQFF
TRBV5-1	TRBJ1-1	NA	NA	TGCGCCAGCAGCCCGAGTTCGGGTACCACTGAAGCTTTCTTT	CASSPSSGTTEAFF
TRBV20-1	TRBJ1-2	NA	few	TGCAGTGCGCGACGGTCAGGCGATGGCTACACCTTC	CSARRSGDGYTF
TRBV5-1	TRBJ2-5	NA	NA	TGCGCCAGCAGCTCAAGGGCCTTTCAAGAGACCCAGTACTTC	CASSSRAFQETQYF
TRBV6-1	TRBJ2-1	NA	NA	TGTGCCAGCAGTGTGGGCAGGGCGGTCCTGAGCTCCTACAATGAGCAGTTCTTC	CASSVGRAVLSSYNEQFF
TRBV20-1	TRBJ1-1	NA	NA	TGCAGTGCTGAAGGGGACGGGGGTTGGTGGGCTTTCTTT	CSAEGDGGWWAFF
TRBV4-3	TRBJ2-5	NA	many	TGCGCCAGCAGCCAAGATTTGGGACGGGAGACCCAGTACTTC	CASSQDLGRETQYF
TRBV3-1	TRBJ1-2	NA	few	TGTGCCAGCAGCCAAGAGGGACGACGGGGCGCCTCGGGCTACACCTTC	CASSQEGRRGASGYTF
TRBV10-2	TRBJ2-5	NA	NA	TGCGCCAGCAGTGTCTCAGCAGGGGTTAGCCAAGAGACCCAGTACTTC	CASSVSAGVSQETQYF
TRBV11-1	TRBJ2-6	TRBD1	NA	TGTGCCAGCAGCTTAAGGGGACAGGCCAGCTCTGGGGCCAACGTCCTGACTTTC	CASSLRGQASSGANVLTF
TRBV5-5	TRBJ1-1	NA	NA	TGTGCCAGCAGCTGGGAACAGGGTTCGAACACTGAAGCTTTCTTT	CASSWEQGSNTEAFF
TRBV18	TRBJ2-5	TRBD2	few	TGTGCCACCCAACTAGCGGGAGTTGAGACCCAGTACTTC	CATQLAGVETQYF
TRBV20-1	TRBJ1-1	NA	once	TGCAGTGCTAGAAAAGGGACTGAAGCTTTCTTT	CSARKGTEAFF
TRBV7-2	TRBJ1-6	TRBD1	few	TGTGCCAGCAGCCGACAGGGGGCACGAAATTCACCCCTCCACTTT	CASSRQGARNSPLHF
TRBV29-1	TRBJ2-2	NA	few	TGCAGCGTTGGTAGCAGGGAGGCCGGGGAGCTGTTTTTT	CSVGSREAGELFF
TRBV24-1	TRBJ1-2	NA	few	TGTGCCACCAGTGATTTGAGCAGGTCTAGCTATGGCTACACCTTC	CATSDLSRSSYGYTF
TRBV4-3	TRBJ1-1	NA	few	TGCGCCAGCAGCCAAGGGATGGGAGTGAACACTGAAGCTTTCTTT	CASSQGMGVNTEAFF
TRBV20-1	TRBJ2-1	NA	few	TGCAGTGCTAGAGAGGGACTGCAACGCAATGAGCAGTTCTTC	CSAREGLQRNEQFF
TRBV12-5	TRBJ2-1	NA	NA	TGTGCCTCCTCCAAAGAGGAGGGGGCACACAATGAGCAGTTCTTC	CASSKEEGAHNEQFF
TRBV20-1	TRBJ2-5	TRBD2	NA	TGCAGTGCTAGGCTAGCGGGAAGCACAGAGACCCAGTACTTC	CSARLAGSTETQYF
TRBV15	TRBJ2-7	NA	few	TGTGCCACCAGCAGAGCCGGCTTCAGGAATTACGAGCAGTACTTC	CATSRAGFRNYEQYF
TRBV6-1	TRBJ1-3	NA	few	TGTGCCAGCAGTGAGTCGGGACGTGGAAACACCATATATTTT	CASSESGRGNTIYF
TRBV2	TRBJ1-4	NA	few	TGTGCCAGCAGAGAATCACATGACGAAAAACTGTTTTTT	CASRESHDEKLFF
TRBV14	TRBJ2-1	TRBD2	few	TGTGCCAGCAGCCAAGAATTTCGGGGGAGGGCGTACAATGAGCAGTTCTTC	CASSQEFRGRAYNEQFF
TRBV6-2/TRBV6-3	TRBJ1-1	NA	many	TGTGCCAGCAGTTCCGGAAACACTGAAGCTTTCTTT	CASSSGNTEAFF
TRBV27	TRBJ1-5	NA	few	TGTGCCAGCAGTGAGAGTTATAGCAATCAGCCCCAGCATTTT	CASSESYSNQPQHF
TRBV7-7	TRBJ1-5	NA	NA	TGTGCTAGCAGCTTCGCCCGGCCAGCGTGGGGGCCTCAGCCCCAGCATTTT	CASSFARPAWGPQPQHF
TRBV7-2	TRBJ2-1	TRBD2	few	TGTGCCAGCAGCTTAAGAGGGACTAGCGGGGGGCAGGAGCAGTTCTTC	CASSLRGTSGGQEQFF
TRBV20-1	TRBJ2-7	TRBD1	NA	TGCAGTGCTAGAGATTGGACAGGGACCGGGTACGAGCAGTACTTC	CSARDWTGTGYEQYF
TRBV12-3/TRBV12-4	TRBJ1-2	NA	NA	TGTGCCAGCAGTTTAGCCCCCGGCAGCTATGGCTACACCTTC	CASSLAPGSYGYTF
TRBV4-3	TRBJ2-1	NA	many	TGCGCCAGCAGCCAAGATACGCGGGCCACCTACAATGAGCAGTTCTTC	CASSQDTRATYNEQFF
TRBV7-9	TRBJ1-1	NA	few	TGTGCCAGCAGCTCGTCCCGGGACGGGACCGAAGCTTTCTTT	CASSSSRDGTEAFF
TRBV4-1	TRBJ2-1	NA	few	TGCGCCAGTAGGAATGAGCAGTTCTTC	CASRNEQFF